This T cell receptor (beta chain) was profiled in a study of T cell clonality in common variable immunodeficiency. Study-wide points: Fewer deletions and N-nucleotide insertions were reportedly seen in common variable immunodeficiency TCR beta sequences. Patient heterogeneity in the CVID cohort limited correlations between repertoire features and clinical complications.

The method was immunoSEQ multiplex PCR; TCRdb's version includes in-frame clones alone and lacks a portion of them. This sample's table reports about 7,800 clones. V lost 5 bases, J lost 3 bases, and 14 bases lay in between. The CDR3 runs 15 residues. Germline V gene lookup returns CDR1 SGHNT and CDR2 YENEEA. By frequency, this clone is medium-sized. Its antigen is not known. The CDR3 extends 3 residues past the end of the read, so its final part is completed from the germline J gene. The clonotype comes from a human donor with common variable immunodeficiency. Sequencing used peripheral blood mononuclear cells. This chain links TRBV11-3 with TRBJ2-1, with unresolved D. CDR3 DNA (partial): TGTGCCAGCAGCCCCGGCAGGAGTAACTACAATGAG. Protein product: CASSPGRSNYNE. The entire CDR3 protein reads CASSPGRSNYNEQFF.